A selection of T cell receptor beta chains follows, all from one sample in a study of blood T cell repertoires in COVID-19. Sequencing was performed with immunoSEQ multiplex PCR; in TCRdb, only in-frame clones are kept and a portion is missing. The sample has 250,000 or so clones, more than 75% seen once. The sequencing sample was made of peripheral blood. The receptors were sampled from a man older than 75 with acute or convalescent COVID-19. The CDR3 runs from the conserved cysteine through the conserved F or W. The D gene is left open where the match is weak. The size entry is marked missing in some rows and otherwise reads once, few, many or a size class.

J gene: TRBJ1-6
D gene: TRBD1
clone size: once
V gene: TRBV7-9
CDR3 protein: CASSLLGTGESPLHF
CDR3 DNA: TGTGCCAGCAGCTTGTTGGGGACAGGGGAATCACCCCTCCACTTT

J gene: TRBJ2-5
D gene: TRBD2
clone size: few
V gene: TRBV3-1/TRBV3-2
CDR3 protein: CASSQRLAGFQETQYF
CDR3 DNA: TGTGCCAGCAGCCAACGACTAGCGGGGTTCCAAGAGACCCAGTACTTC

J gene: TRBJ2-1
D gene: -
clone size: -
V gene: TRBV4-2
CDR3 protein: CASSQDRGFGNEQFF
CDR3 DNA: TGTGCCAGCAGCCAAGATCGAGGCTTTGGGAATGAGCAGTTCTTC

J gene: TRBJ2-3
D gene: TRBD1
clone size: -
V gene: TRBV5-1
CDR3 protein: CASRQRTGSTDTQYF
CDR3 DNA: TGCGCCAGCCGACAAAGGACAGGAAGCACAGATACGCAGTATTTT

J gene: TRBJ2-2
D gene: TRBD1
clone size: -
V gene: TRBV7-8
CDR3 protein: CASSYRRGGPNTGELFF
CDR3 DNA: TGTGCCAGCAGCTATAGGCGAGGGGGCCCTAACACCGGGGAGCTGTTTTTT

J gene: TRBJ2-1
D gene: TRBD1
clone size: -
V gene: TRBV10-3
CDR3 protein: CANSGTGGHEQFF
CDR3 DNA: TGTGCCAACTCCGGGACAGGGGGACATGAGCAGTTCTTC

J gene: TRBJ2-3
D gene: TRBD2
clone size: -
V gene: TRBV4-1
CDR3 protein: CASSHPSAGAAADTQYF
CDR3 DNA: TGCGCCAGCAGCCACCCTTCAGCGGGGGCCGCAGCAGATACGCAGTATTTT

J gene: TRBJ1-1
D gene: TRBD1
clone size: -
V gene: TRBV5-1
CDR3 protein: CASSPRDRDTEAFF
CDR3 DNA: TGCGCCAGCAGCCCCCGGGACAGGGACACTGAAGCTTTCTTT

J gene: TRBJ2-3
D gene: -
clone size: -
V gene: TRBV5-4
CDR3 protein: CASSLTPDTQYF
CDR3 DNA: TGTGCCAGCAGCTTGACACCAGATACGCAGTATTTT

J gene: TRBJ2-7
D gene: -
clone size: -
V gene: TRBV18
CDR3 protein: CASSLRGDEQYF
CDR3 DNA: TGTGCCAGCTCGCTCAGGGGGGACGAGCAGTACTTC

J gene: TRBJ1-3
D gene: TRBD1
clone size: -
V gene: TRBV4-3
CDR3 protein: CASSQDRSGNTIYF
CDR3 DNA: TGCGCCAGCAGCCAGGACAGGAGTGGAAACACCATATATTTT

J gene: TRBJ2-2
D gene: -
clone size: -
V gene: TRBV9
CDR3 protein: CASSPRHGGGPGELFF
CDR3 DNA: TGTGCCAGCAGCCCTCGGCATGGGGGGGGCCCCGGGGAGCTGTTTTTT

J gene: TRBJ1-2
D gene: -
clone size: -
V gene: TRBV28
CDR3 protein: CASTTTDPRGYTF
CDR3 DNA: TGTGCCAGCACCACGACAGACCCTAGGGGCTACACCTTC

J gene: TRBJ1-5
D gene: TRBD1
clone size: -
V gene: TRBV6-6
CDR3 protein: CASSRTGEGNQPQHF
CDR3 DNA: TGTGCCAGCAGCCGGACAGGGGAGGGTAATCAGCCCCAGCATTTT

J gene: TRBJ1-1
D gene: -
clone size: -
V gene: TRBV20-1
CDR3 protein: CSVSWGGRPNTEAFF
CDR3 DNA: TGCAGTGTTAGTTGGGGGGGACGGCCGAACACTGAAGCTTTCTTT

J gene: TRBJ2-3
D gene: TRBD2
clone size: -
V gene: TRBV5-4
CDR3 protein: CASSGSNTDTQYF
CDR3 DNA: TGTGCCTCTAGCGGGAGTAACACAGATACGCAGTATTTT

J gene: TRBJ1-1
D gene: -
clone size: few
V gene: TRBV6-5
CDR3 protein: CASSGGDHTEAFF
CDR3 DNA: TGTGCCAGCAGCGGCGGGGACCACACTGAAGCTTTCTTT

J gene: TRBJ2-3
D gene: -
clone size: -
V gene: TRBV28
CDR3 protein: CASSTRQGSSTDTQYF
CDR3 DNA: TGTGCCAGCAGCACCCGTCAGGGGTCTAGCACAGATACGCAGTATTTT

J gene: TRBJ1-5
D gene: -
clone size: -
V gene: TRBV7-6
CDR3 protein: CASSPDSTSNQPQHF
CDR3 DNA: TGTGCCAGCAGCCCGGACAGTACGAGCAATCAGCCCCAGCATTTT

J gene: TRBJ1-1
D gene: -
clone size: few
V gene: TRBV6-5
CDR3 protein: CASTEAPGAYTEAFF
CDR3 DNA: TGTGCCAGCACCGAGGCCCCGGGTGCCTACACTGAAGCTTTCTTT

J gene: TRBJ1-5
D gene: -
clone size: once
V gene: TRBV24-1
CDR3 protein: CATSAGALQPQHF
CDR3 DNA: TGTGCCACCAGTGCTGGCGCACTACAGCCCCAGCATTTT

J gene: TRBJ1-5
D gene: -
clone size: -
V gene: TRBV2
CDR3 protein: CASSEVRGPGNQPQHF
CDR3 DNA: TGTGCCAGCAGTGAAGTAAGAGGGCCGGGGAATCAGCCCCAGCATTTT

J gene: TRBJ1-1
D gene: TRBD1
clone size: few
V gene: TRBV18
CDR3 protein: CASSPDRATEAFF
CDR3 DNA: TGTGCCAGCTCACCCGACAGGGCCACTGAAGCTTTCTTT

J gene: TRBJ2-1
D gene: -
clone size: -
V gene: TRBV5-5
CDR3 protein: CASSLQRGYNEQFF
CDR3 DNA: TGTGCCAGCAGCTTGCAGCGCGGGTACAATGAGCAGTTCTTC

J gene: TRBJ2-1
D gene: TRBD2
clone size: once
V gene: TRBV7-8
CDR3 protein: CASSSGLAGGQMGNEQFF
CDR3 DNA: TGTGCCAGCAGCTCGGGACTAGCGGGAGGGCAAATGGGTAATGAGCAGTTCTTC

J gene: TRBJ1-2
D gene: -
clone size: -
V gene: TRBV20-1
CDR3 protein: CSAQKGDGYTF
CDR3 DNA: TGCAGTGCTCAGAAGGGGGATGGCTACACCTTC

J gene: TRBJ2-3
D gene: -
clone size: -
V gene: TRBV28
CDR3 protein: CASLGEDTQYF
CDR3 DNA: TGTGCCAGCCTCGGGGAGGATACGCAGTATTTT

J gene: TRBJ1-3
D gene: -
clone size: -
V gene: TRBV11-2
CDR3 protein: CASSLDPAGSGNTIYF
CDR3 DNA: TGTGCCAGCAGCTTAGATCCGGCAGGTTCAGGAAACACCATATATTTT

J gene: TRBJ2-7
D gene: -
clone size: -
V gene: TRBV18
CDR3 protein: CASSPSQRREQYF
CDR3 DNA: TGTGCCAGCTCACCAAGCCAGCGGCGGGAGCAGTACTTC

J gene: TRBJ1-1
D gene: -
clone size: -
V gene: TRBV28
CDR3 protein: CASRRSSGDTEAFF
CDR3 DNA: TGTGCCTCTCGGAGATCATCAGGGGACACTGAAGCTTTCTTT

J gene: TRBJ1-1
D gene: TRBD1
clone size: -
V gene: TRBV5-1
CDR3 protein: CASSLIGTGNTEAFF
CDR3 DNA: TGCGCCAGCAGCTTGATTGGGACAGGGAACACTGAAGCTTTCTTT

J gene: TRBJ2-7
D gene: -
clone size: -
V gene: TRBV5-8
CDR3 protein: CASSLTKVSEQYF
CDR3 DNA: TGTGCCAGCAGCTTGACCAAAGTGAGCGAGCAGTACTTC

J gene: TRBJ1-4
D gene: -
clone size: -
V gene: TRBV4-1
CDR3 protein: CASSQVRATNEKLFF
CDR3 DNA: TGCGCCAGCAGCCAAGTGAGGGCAACGAATGAAAAACTGTTTTTT

J gene: TRBJ1-1
D gene: -
clone size: -
V gene: TRBV3-1/TRBV3-2
CDR3 protein: CASRNGGRGNTEAFF
CDR3 DNA: TGTGCCAGCAGGAACGGCGGGAGGGGAAATACTGAAGCTTTCTTT

J gene: TRBJ1-1
D gene: -
clone size: -
V gene: TRBV20-1
CDR3 protein: CSAPSNTEAFF
CDR3 DNA: TGCAGTGCTCCTTCTAACACTGAAGCTTTCTTT

J gene: TRBJ2-3
D gene: -
clone size: -
V gene: TRBV7-3
CDR3 protein: CASSLSPGTDTQYF
CDR3 DNA: TGTGCCAGCAGCTTATCCCCTGGCACAGATACGCAGTATTTT

J gene: TRBJ1-5
D gene: TRBD1
clone size: -
V gene: TRBV9
CDR3 protein: CASSVDGQGDQPQHF
CDR3 DNA: TGTGCCAGCAGCGTAGACGGACAGGGAGATCAGCCCCAGCATTTT

J gene: TRBJ1-1
D gene: -
clone size: -
V gene: TRBV12-3/TRBV12-4
CDR3 protein: CASILGGYTEAFF
CDR3 DNA: TGTGCCAGCATCCTGGGGGGATACACTGAAGCTTTCTTT

J gene: TRBJ2-2
D gene: TRBD1
clone size: -
V gene: TRBV7-8
CDR3 protein: CASSLRLTGLTGELFF
CDR3 DNA: TGTGCCAGCAGCTTACGTCTGACAGGGTTGACCGGGGAGCTGTTTTTT